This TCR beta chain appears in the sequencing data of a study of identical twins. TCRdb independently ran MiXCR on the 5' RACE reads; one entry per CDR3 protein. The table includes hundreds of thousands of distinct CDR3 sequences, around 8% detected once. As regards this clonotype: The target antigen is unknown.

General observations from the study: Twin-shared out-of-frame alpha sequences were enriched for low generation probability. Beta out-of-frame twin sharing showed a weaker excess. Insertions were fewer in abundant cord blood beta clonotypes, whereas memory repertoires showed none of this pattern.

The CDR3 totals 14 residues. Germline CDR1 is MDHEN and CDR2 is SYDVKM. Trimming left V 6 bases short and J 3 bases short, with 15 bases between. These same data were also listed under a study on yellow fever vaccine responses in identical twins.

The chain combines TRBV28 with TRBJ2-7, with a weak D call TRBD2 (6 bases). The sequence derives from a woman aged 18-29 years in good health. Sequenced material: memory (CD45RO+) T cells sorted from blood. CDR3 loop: CASRPASAVYEQYF. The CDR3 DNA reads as TGTGCCAGCAGGCCAGCTAGCGCCGTCTACGAGCAGTACTTC.